Here is one TCR beta chain with its context. Followed over time, Seattle patients had been enrolled while infection was active. The CDR3 extends over 16 amino acids. The trim removed 5 bases at V and 4 bases at J, leaving 12 bases unmatched. Germline values: CDR1 LNHNV, CDR2 YYDKDF (reference sequence). The data originate from a study of blood T cell repertoires in COVID-19. Study background: Acute-phase and convalescent COVID-19 samples originated in the United States, Italy and Spain. PBMCs, B-cell-depleted T cells, or T cells provided the cDNA or gDNA that made up the material.

Methods used by the authors: The authors estimated nucleated cell counts from reference gene primer amplification. Sequenced by immunoSEQ multiplex PCR; TCRdb stores in-frame clones only, minus some. That table is the source of V, J and clone size, and D and trimming were worked out from the DNA. Of 250,000 to 350,000 clones in the sample, roughly 90% were seen once. This TCR was sampled from a young woman with COVID-19, enrolled during active disease. V usage is TRBV15 and J usage is TRBJ2-5; 8 nucleotides line up with TRBD2. Sequenced sample: peripheral blood. The CDR3 coding sequence is TGTGCCACCAGCGGGCCGGGGGGGCTCCCCCCAGAGACCCAGTACTTC. Amino acids: CATSGPGGLPPETQYF.